One and the same sample provided the 9 T cell receptor beta chains below, sequenced in a study of cytomegalovirus exposure and HLA in healthy donors (dated by TCRdb to the late 2010s). Preparation of the library involved the immunoSEQ multiplex PCR assay. The immuneACCESS repertoire file appears here via TCRdb, limited to in-frame rearrangements. These files lack a portion of the clones; in checked studies, under half of the deficit traces to unresolved V genes, and the cause of the others is not known. This sample is represented by some 140,000 clones; 86% of them were singletons. Clones ranked in the top ten supply about 22% of the sample. Sequencing was carried out using PBMCs. The receptors come from a man aged 18 to 29 in good health and CMV-seropositive.

The chain carries TRBV13 and TRBJ2-7; 8 bases agree with TRBD1. The CDR3 contains 16 residues. The V gene's germline CDR1 is PRHDT and CDR2 FYEKMQ (reference sequence). V lost 1 base, J lost 0 bases, and 5 bases stayed unmatched. The CDR3 protein is CASSLEGGQVSYEQYF. The CDR3 DNA reads as TGTGCCAGCAGCTTAGAAGGGGGACAGGTCTCCTACGAGCAGTACTTC.

The DNA for the CDR3 is TGTGCCAGCAGTGAAGCGGGGGCCCACCCTATCTATGGCTACACCTTC. Protein product: CASSEAGAHPIYGYTF. The chain joins TRBV6-1 to TRBJ1-2, with D possibly TRBD1 on 6 matching bases. The V gene lost 0 bases and the J gene lost 4 bases, with 15 bases spanning the gap. CDR1 is MNHNS, CDR2 SASEGT, per germline. The CDR3 totals 16 residues.

The chain joins TRBV7-6 to TRBJ1-4; 11 nucleotides align to TRBD1. Germline CDR1 reads SGHVS; CDR2 reads FNYEAQ. V lost 5 bases and J lost 8; bases outside the gene matches: 4. The length of the CDR3 is 14 residues. CDR3 nucleotide sequence: TGTGCCAGCAGCGAGGACAGGGGGCCCGAAAAACTGTTTTTT. It is translated as CASSEDRGPEKLFF.

The rearrangement uses TRBV25-1 and TRBJ2-1; 11 bases are shared with TRBD2. CDR3 length: 15 residues. J gave up 4 bases and V 4 bases, and 3 bases lay outside the gene matches. Germline V gives CDR1 MGHDK, CDR2 SYGVNS. The CDR3 reads CASSVTSGGYNEQFF. The DNA for the CDR3 is TGTGCCAGCAGTGTTACTAGCGGGGGATACAATGAGCAGTTCTTC. The full variable domain, with the rest looked up from reference TRBV25-1 and TRBJ2-1, is EADIYQTPRYLVIGTGKKITLECSQTMGHDKMYWYQQDPGMELHLIHYSYGVNSTEKGDLSSESTVSRIRTEHFPLTLESARPSHTSQYLCASSVTSGGYNEQFFGPGTRLTVL.

This chain uses TRBV14 with TRBJ2-7; D remains unclear. The CDR3 consists of 16 residues. Trimming took off 0 bases at V and 3 bases at J, with 15 bases between the two ends. Germline V lookup: CDR1 SGHDN, CDR2 FVKESK. CDR3 sequence: CASSQDPNTLVYEQYF. CDR3 nucleotides: TGTGCCAGCAGCCAAGATCCCAACACCCTTGTCTACGAGCAGTACTTC.

V usage is TRBV9 and J usage is TRBJ1-4; D ambiguous. V was cut by 0 bases and J by 6 bases, with 12 bases left in between. Germline values: CDR1 SGDLS, CDR2 YYNGEE. There are 15 residues in the CDR3. The CDR3 spells CASSVANGVDEKLFF. The CDR3 nucleotides are TGTGCCAGCAGCGTAGCAAACGGGGTGGATGAAAAACTGTTTTTT.

The V and J genes are TRBV18 and TRBJ1-4; 8 bases line up with TRBD1. This CDR3 has 13 amino acids. Germline-derived CDR1 and CDR2 are KGHSH and LQKENI. V lost 3 bases to trimming and J lost 8 bases; unmatched junction nucleotides: 2. DNA for the CDR3: TGTGCCAGCTCACCGGACAGGGTGGAAAAACTGTTTTTT. It encodes CASSPDRVEKLFF.

The chain joins TRBV11-3 to TRBJ2-1, with D hard to call. Germline V gene lookup returns CDR1 SGHNT and CDR2 YENEEA. V lost 5 bases to trimming and J lost 8 bases, with 13 bases between them. The CDR3 has 13 residues. As DNA, the CDR3 is TGTGCCAGCAGCCCTTTTAGGAGCCATGAGCAGTTCTTC. Translation gives CASSPFRSHEQFF.

V is TRBV7-2 and J is TRBJ2-2; TRBD2 aligns across 11 bases. The CDR3 consists of 15 residues. With 6 bases clipped from V and 5 bases from J, the junction kept 5 bases outside the gene matches. Germline V gene lookup returns CDR1 SGHTA and CDR2 FQGNSA. The CDR3 loop is CASRTGTSGTGELFF. The CDR3 DNA is TGTGCCAGCAGAACCGGGACTAGCGGAACCGGGGAGCTGTTTTTT.